This T cell receptor (beta chain) derives from a study of blood T cell repertoires in COVID-19. The V and J ends lost 0 bases and 2 bases respectively, with 10 bases between them. Germline V gene lookup returns CDR1 MNHEY and CDR2 SVGAGI. This CDR3 spans 15 amino acids. The method was immunoSEQ multiplex PCR; TCRdb's version includes in-frame clones alone and lacks a portion of them. This table holds some 80,000 clones, about four fifths found once. The receptor's source is a woman of 80 years or more with active or convalescent COVID-19. The V and J genes are TRBV6-5 and TRBJ1-2; TRBD1 might be the D (6 bases). Sequenced sample: peripheral blood. The CDR3 nucleotides read TGTGCCAGCAGTTACTCCCGCAGGGGAAACTATGGCTACACCTTC. It yields the protein CASSYSRRGNYGYTF.